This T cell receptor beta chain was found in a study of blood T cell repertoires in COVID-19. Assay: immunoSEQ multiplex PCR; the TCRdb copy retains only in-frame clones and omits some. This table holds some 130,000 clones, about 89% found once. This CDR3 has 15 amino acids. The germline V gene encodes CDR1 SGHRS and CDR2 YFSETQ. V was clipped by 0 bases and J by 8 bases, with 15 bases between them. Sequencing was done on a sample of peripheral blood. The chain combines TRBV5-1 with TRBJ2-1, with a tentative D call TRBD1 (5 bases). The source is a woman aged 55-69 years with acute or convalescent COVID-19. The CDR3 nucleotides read TGCGCCAGCAGCTTGGTGCAGGGTAACGGCTATGAGCAGTTCTTC. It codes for CASSLVQGNGYEQFF.